These T cell receptor beta chains were read from a single sample in a study of blood T cells in healthy people across ages. One entry per CDR3 protein results from TCRdb running MiXCR on the 5' RACE reads. This table holds 750,000 to 1,000,000 distinct CDR3 sequences, almost 30% found once. These data are also associated with another study on T cells of mothers and their children.

The sequenced sample was blood. The source is a woman aged 40 to 50 in good health. Each CDR3 is given with its conserved first and last residue. A D gene is named only where the DNA matches it firmly. Not all rows give a size; the values are once, few, many and, for expanded clones, a class.

TRBJ1-6 | TRBV5-1 | . | few | TGCGCCAGCACTGCGGACGATAATTCACCCCTCCACTTT | CASTADDNSPLHF
TRBJ2-1 | TRBV9 | TRBD1 | . | TGTGCCAGCAGCGCACAACAGGGGTGGGACAATGAGCAGTTCTTC | CASSAQQGWDNEQFF
TRBJ2-1 | TRBV11-2 | TRBD1 | . | TGTGCCAGCAGCCTTCGGGACAGGACCTACAATGAGCAGTTCTTC | CASSLRDRTYNEQFF
TRBJ2-7 | TRBV30 | . | few | TGTGCCTGGAGTACCCAGGTATACGAGCAGTACTTC | CAWSTQVYEQYF
TRBJ2-7 | TRBV5-5 | . | . | TGTGCCAGCAGCCTAATCCCTCAAGGGACTCCCTACGAGCAGTACTTC | CASSLIPQGTPYEQYF
TRBJ2-3 | TRBV12-3/TRBV12-4 | . | . | TGTGCCAGCAGTTTAGGAGGGAGAGCAGATGCGCAATATTTT | CASSLGGRADAQYF
TRBJ1-2 | TRBV29-1 | . | many | TGCAGCGTTGAAGGGGGGGTGCAGGGAGGTGGCTACACCTTC | CSVEGGVQGGGYTF
TRBJ2-2 | TRBV7-2 | . | few | TGTGCCAGCAGCGTAGGACAAGGGGGGTTCGGGGAGCTGTTTTTT | CASSVGQGGFGELFF
TRBJ1-6 | TRBV7-2 | TRBD1 | . | TGTGCCAGCAGCCTAGGCCAGGGGGCGTGTTCACCCCTCCACTTT | CASSLGQGACSPLHF
TRBJ2-7 | TRBV20-1 | TRBD2 | . | TGCAGTGCCTCCGGGACTAGCAGCTCCTACGAGCAGTACTTC | CSASGTSSSYEQYF
TRBJ1-2 | TRBV2 | . | many | TGTGCCAGCAGTGAGAAGACAGTCTATGGCTACACCTTC | CASSEKTVYGYTF
TRBJ1-1 | TRBV28 | . | . | TGTGCCGGCCAGGGAGCAAACACTGAAGCTTTCTTT | CAGQGANTEAFF
TRBJ1-1 | TRBV27 | TRBD1 | few | TGTGCCAGCAGTTTATCATGGACAGGGGTATTTAACACTGAAGCTTTCTTT | CASSLSWTGVFNTEAFF
TRBJ2-7 | TRBV20-1 | . | many | TGCAGTGCTAAAAGCGTCGGTTACTCCTACGAGCAGTACTTC | CSAKSVGYSYEQYF
TRBJ2-1 | TRBV5-6 | TRBD1 | many | TGTGCCAGCAGTTTGGGACAGTATTACAATGAGCAGTTCTTC | CASSLGQYYNEQFF
TRBJ2-1 | TRBV6-5 | TRBD2 | . | TGTGCCAGCAGTTACGCGACTAGCGGGAGGAATGAGCAGTTCTTC | CASSYATSGRNEQFF
TRBJ2-2 | TRBV25-1 | TRBD1 | once | TGTGCCAGCGGAAACAGGGGACCCGGGGAGCTGTTTTTT | CASGNRGPGELFF
TRBJ1-5 | TRBV7-9 | . | . | TGTGCCAGCAGCTCCCCACGGCAGCCCCAGCATTTT | CASSSPRQPQHF
TRBJ1-1 | TRBV12-3/TRBV12-4 | . | once | TGTACCAGCAGCCGCGGAGGACTGATGAACACTGAAGCTTTCTTT | CTSSRGGLMNTEAFF
TRBJ1-1 | TRBV18 | . | . | TGTGCCAGCTCAGATACGGGGGGCGGGAGCACTGAAGCTTTCTTT | CASSDTGGGSTEAFF
TRBJ2-2 | TRBV6-2/TRBV6-3 | . | . | TGTGCCAGCATTACTGTCGGGGAGCTGTTTTTT | CASITVGELFF
TRBJ1-1 | TRBV5-1 | TRBD1 | many | TGCGCCAGCAGCCTAAAGACAGGGTCAGGTAACACTGAAGCTTTCTTT | CASSLKTGSGNTEAFF
TRBJ2-1 | TRBV4-2 | TRBD2 | . | TGTGCCAGCAGCCAAGACGTGGTCGGGGGGACTAGTTACAATGAGCAGTTCTTC | CASSQDVVGGTSYNEQFF
TRBJ2-7 | TRBV30 | . | many | TGTGCCTGGACCCAGATAGGACTCGGCTCCTACGAGCAGTACTTC | CAWTQIGLGSYEQYF
TRBJ2-7 | TRBV7-2 | . | . | TGTGCCAGCAGCCCAGGCCAGCCTAATTACGAGCAGTACTTC | CASSPGQPNYEQYF
TRBJ1-1 | TRBV5-1 | TRBD1 | . | TGCGCCAGCAGCAGCTACGGACAGGTGAACACTGAAGCTTTCTTT | CASSSYGQVNTEAFF
TRBJ1-1 | TRBV7-9 | TRBD1 | few | TGTGCCAGCAGCTTACCCCGGACAGGGGGGCGGAGTGAAGCTTTCTTT | CASSLPRTGGRSEAFF
TRBJ1-2 | TRBV20-1 | . | many | TGCAGTGCTAGCCGAAGGACCGGGCCGGGCTACACCTTC | CSASRRTGPGYTF
TRBJ2-1 | TRBV28 | . | . | TGTGCCAGCAGTTACGGCGAAGACTACAATGAGCAGTTCTTC | CASSYGEDYNEQFF
TRBJ2-1 | TRBV24-1 | TRBD1 | . | TGTGCCACCAGTGCGGACAGGGCGACGGGATCCTACAATGAGCAGTTCTTC | CATSADRATGSYNEQFF
TRBJ2-7 | TRBV5-1 | TRBD2 | many | TGTGCCAGCAGTTTGGGGACTAGCGGGGTCTACGAGCAGTACTTC | CASSLGTSGVYEQYF
TRBJ1-2 | TRBV7-2 | . | . | TGTGCCAGCAGCTTGAACTATGGAAACTATGGCTACACCTTC | CASSLNYGNYGYTF
TRBJ2-1 | TRBV6-6 | TRBD2 | . | TGTGCCAGCAGCAGGGAGGGCCCTATCAATGGGCAGTTCTTC | CASSREGPINGQFF